This TCR beta chain was identified during a study of vaccination and CD4 T cells after COVID-19. Looking at the study overall: Some control cultures received a CEFX pool, which served as the positive control. Others received an HIV-1 Nef pool or no peptide.

Treatment specified: roughly ten-day PBMC culture with coronavirus spike peptide pools or control peptides (ViraFEST assay). According to the study, CD4+ T cells from the unexposed donor were gathered ahead of the COVID-19 pandemic (2011-2018). ViraFEST sequenced TCRs after peptide-pool expansion of antigen-specific T cells. The authors cultured around 1.9 million PBMCs per well with 9.5 to 10 IU/ml IL-2 and about 9.4 ug/ml peptide pools. With regard to this clonotype: Antigen: not known.

The CDR3 sequence is 13 residues long. Germline V lookup: CDR1 DFQATT, CDR2 SNEGSKA (reference sequence). Oncomine TCR Beta short-read sequencing was applied to DNA from cultured CD4+ T cells. Genomic DNA from cultured CD4+ T cells was extracted. TCRdb reanalysed the PCR reads using MiXCR and keeps one entry per CDR3 protein. The sample holds about 9,000 distinct CDR3 sequences, approximately 51% seen once. Sequences were obtained from CD4+ T cells from blood, cultured in vitro. The gene calls are TRBV20-1 and TRBJ2-3; 9 bases fit TRBD2. The receptor comes from a human donor in good health. The CDR3 DNA reads as TGCAGCACAACGGGCGGGGGGGGAGATACGCAGTATTTT. This sequence encodes CSTTGGGGDTQYF.